Below are 26 T cell receptor beta chains sequenced from a single sample in a study of molecular identifiers for immune sequencing clone quantification (dated by TCRdb to about 2018). Libraries came from PCR. The sample was run on an Illumina HiSeq 4000. TCRdb cleaned the public reads at Q25 with fastp, built clones with MiXCR and kept in-frame beta chains. Rows are combined by CDR3 protein, so each entry shows the most common genes and DNA. For this sample there are around 480,000 distinct CDR3 sequences; about 21% appear just once. The top ten clones comprise around 0.84% of the sample. The sequenced material came from naive CD8+ T cells from blood, with Jurkat cell RNA spiked in. Explained via the paper, the cell subset or site label denotes: FACS-sorted CD8+CD4-CCR7+CD45RA+ naive T cells. All receptors derive from a human donor in good health. Some libraries in this study had Jurkat cell RNA spiked in.

In this sample, this clonotype turned up a few times. The J gene is TRBJ1-1, the V gene TRBV7-6, with 7 positions matching TRBD1. Germline values: CDR1 SGHVS, CDR2 FNYEAQ. The CDR3 spans 15 residues. V gave up 5 bases and J gave up 3 bases; unmatched junction bases: 9. The CDR3 nucleotides read TGTGCCAGCAGCAATGAAGGGGGCGCCTACACTGAAGCTTTCTTT. It codes for CASSNEGGAYTEAFF.

This clonotype was observed a single time. As the CDR3 is not closed by the conserved phenylalanine or tryptophan, this likely results from a read error. The chain has TRBV13 and TRBJ2-3, with D tentatively TRBD1 or TRBD2 (5 bases each). CDR3 length: 12 amino acids. Germline CDR1 PRHDT, CDR2 FYEKMQ (reference sequence). Trimming took off 5 bases at V and 5 bases at J, with 8 bases between the two ends. DNA of the CDR3: TGTGCCAGCAGCGCAGGGAGAGATACGCAGTATCTT. Protein sequence: CASSAGRDTQYL.

This clonotype was picked up many times. The rearrangement uses TRBV20-1 and TRBJ2-7; TRBD2 agrees at 11 bases. CDR3 length: 14 residues. Germline loops: CDR1 DFQATT, CDR2 SNEGSKA (reference sequence). The junction had 5 bases not matched to a gene; V was cut back by 6 bases and J by 1 base. Here the CDR3 DNA reads TGCAGTGCGACCGGGACTAGCGGTTCCTACGAGCAGTACTTC. Protein: CSATGTSGSYEQYF.

This clonotype was counted only a few times. The genes are TRBV9 and TRBJ1-1; D is unclear. The CDR3 runs to 14 residues. Trimming cost V 0 bases and J 0 bases, with 6 bases left between them. CDR1 and CDR2 (germline): SGDLS, YYNGEE. The chain's CDR3 is CASSVEWMNTEAFF. The CDR3 DNA reads as TGTGCCAGCAGCGTAGAGTGGATGAACACTGAAGCTTTCTTT.

This clonotype was observed a handful of times. The chain is built from TRBV6-5 and TRBJ2-1, with TRBD1 matching over 9 bases. The CDR3 runs 14 residues. V was pared by 6 bases and J by 7 bases, with 7 bases of the junction left unmatched. The germline gives CDR1 MNHEY, CDR2 SVGAGI. CDR3 sequence: CASSRDRAPNEQFF. The CDR3 DNA sequence: TGTGCCAGCAGCCGGGACAGGGCGCCTAATGAGCAGTTCTTC.

This clonotype was recorded a few times. The chain has TRBV6-5 and TRBJ2-7, with 13 nucleotides matching TRBD2. Per the germline V gene, CDR1 is MNHEY and CDR2 is SVGAGI. This CDR3 has 15 residues. After removal of 2 bases from V and 3 bases from J, the junction contained 1 base not matched to a gene. The CDR3 here is CASSYGTSGDYEQYF. Written as DNA, the CDR3 is TGTGCCAGCAGTTACGGGACTAGCGGGGACTACGAGCAGTACTTC.

This clonotype was counted at least ten times. The V and J genes are TRBV4-1 and TRBJ1-1, with D perhaps matching TRBD1 (6 bases). V lost 1 base and J lost 4, with 10 bases in between. CDR3 size: 14 residues. Germline CDR1 MGHRA, CDR2 YSYEKL. CDR3: CASSQVQGITEAFF. CDR3 nucleotides: TGCGCCAGCAGCCAAGTGCAGGGGATCACTGAAGCTTTCTTT.

V usage is TRBV4-1 and J usage is TRBJ2-5; no clear D. CDR3 size: 14 residues. From germline, CDR1 is MGHRA and CDR2 YSYEKL. V gave up 0 bases and J gave up 3 bases, with 8 bases separating them. The CDR3 loop is CASSQDTPEETQYF. CDR3 nucleotides: TGCGCCAGCAGCCAAGATACACCAGAAGAGACCCAGTACTTC.

This clonotype was detected a few times. The chain has TRBV6-2 or TRBV6-3 and TRBJ2-3; D unclear. The CDR3 loop spans 14 amino acids. The germline V and J ends were trimmed by 5 bases and 6 bases, with 15 bases remaining between them. Germline loops: CDR1 MNHEY, CDR2 SVGEGT. CDR3 in amino acids: CASSDRLQPDTQYF. CDR3 bases: TGTGCCAGCAGTGACCGACTCCAGCCGGATACGCAGTATTTT.

Turning to this clonotype: This CDR3 fails to terminate in the conserved phenylalanine or tryptophan, so it likely reflects a read error. No DNA is shown, since the ends of the CDR3 on it are uncertain; the CDR3 is the one TCRdb lists. CDR3 residues: CASSKGRQGRGYNSPLHS. The chain has TRBV21-1 and TRBJ1-6; TRBD1 is taken as the D call from the table, unchecked against the DNA. TRBV21-1 is shown as a pseudogene. The CDR3 is 18 amino acids long, termini counted.

This clonotype was detected many times. The chain uses TRBV4-3 and TRBJ2-3; D gene uncertain. Germline loops: CDR1 LGHNA, CDR2 YSLEER. The CDR3 runs 19 residues. Trimming removed 0 bases at V and 0 bases at J, with 19 bases between. In DNA form, the CDR3 reads TGCGCCAGCAGCCAAGATAAGCAGGAAACCTCGTTCAGCACAGATACGCAGTATTTT. It codes for CASSQDKQETSFSTDTQYF.

This clonotype has only a few counts. The V gene is TRBV28, the J gene TRBJ2-7, with 8 bases aligning to TRBD1. Losses at the gene ends were 4 bases for V and 3 bases for J; bases not matched to a gene: 8. CDR3 size: 15 residues. Per the germline V gene, CDR1 is MDHEN and CDR2 is SYDVKM. Written as DNA, the CDR3 is TGTGCCAGCAGTTCCACGGGGACAGGAGACTACGAGCAGTACTTC. Protein product: CASSSTGTGDYEQYF.

This clonotype has only a few counts. The V and J genes are TRBV4-1 and TRBJ1-4; D unclear. Trimming left V 2 bases short and J 8 bases short, with 9 bases between. The CDR3 is 13 amino acids. Germline V lookup: CDR1 MGHRA, CDR2 YSYEKL. CDR3 bases: TGCGCCAGCAGCCAAATCTACGGAGAAAAACTGTTTTTT. It specifies CASSQIYGEKLFF.

This clonotype was detected only a few times. CDR3 protein: CAWSFLGGTEAFF. CDR3 sequence (DNA): TGTGCCTGGAGCTTTTTGGGGGGCACTGAAGCTTTCTTT. The V gene is TRBV30, the J gene TRBJ1-1; the D gene is possibly TRBD1 (5 bases). V dropped 3 bases and J dropped 4 bases, with 12 bases sitting between them. The germline gives CDR1 GTSNPN, CDR2 SVGIG (reference sequence). The CDR3 length is 13 residues.

This clonotype was observed a few times. The rearrangement links TRBV9 to TRBJ2-7; TRBD2 agrees at 14 bases. The V and J ends lost 0 bases and 4 bases, in that order; junction bases with no gene match: 0. CDR3 length: 15 residues. CDR1 and CDR2 from the germline V gene are SGDLS and YYNGEE. The CDR3: CASSVGTSGRYEQYF. As DNA, the CDR3 is TGTGCCAGCAGCGTAGGGACTAGCGGGAGGTACGAGCAGTACTTC.

Ten or more counts support this clonotype. The gene calls are TRBV5-4 and TRBJ1-1, with D unclear. V was trimmed by 7 bases and J by 5 bases, leaving 12 bases between them. Per the germline V gene, CDR1 is SGHNT and CDR2 is YYREEE (reference sequence). The CDR3 totals 12 residues. The CDR3: CASGVAGTEAFF. CDR3 sequence (DNA): TGTGCCAGCGGCGTCGCGGGAACTGAAGCTTTCTTT.

This clonotype was counted many times. The chain links TRBV12-5 to TRBJ1-5; the D is unclear. V lost 5 bases to trimming and J lost 4 bases, with 6 bases between them. Looked up from germline, CDR1 is LGHNT and CDR2 is FRNRAP. The CDR3 is 12 residues long. Here the CDR3 DNA reads TGTGCTAGTGGTCCTACTAATCAGCCCCAGCATTTT. Protein sequence: CASGPTNQPQHF.

This clonotype appeared a few times. The chain joins TRBV7-9 to TRBJ2-5; possibly TRBD1 for D (6 bases). The ends were cut back, 5 bases at V and 5 bases at J, with 15 bases in the middle. CDR1 SEHNR and CDR2 FQNEAQ come from the germline V gene (reference sequence). CDR3 length: 14 residues. In nucleotides, the CDR3 is TGTGCCAGCAGCGACAGGTTAGGGCGTGAGACCCAGTACTTC. Translating it yields CASSDRLGRETQYF.

This clonotype was observed many times. V usage is TRBV12-5 and J usage is TRBJ2-6; 9 nucleotides line up with TRBD1. V lost 9 bases to trimming and J lost 0 bases; unmatched junction nucleotides: 12. Germline assignment: CDR1 LGHNT and CDR2 FRNRAP. CDR3 length: 18 amino acids. CDR3 sequence reads: CARDPGTGLVSGANVLTF. CDR3 coding DNA: TGTGCTAGGGACCCCGGGACAGGGCTGGTCTCTGGGGCCAACGTCCTGACTTTC.

This clonotype was observed at least ten times. The chain recombines TRBV12-3 or TRBV12-4 with TRBJ2-7; weak D call: TRBD1 (6 bases). This CDR3 is 14 amino acids long. V dropped 1 base and J dropped 7 bases, with 14 bases sitting between them. The chain's CDR3 is CASSLGTAPREQYF. CDR3 DNA sequence: TGTGCCAGCAGTTTAGGGACAGCCCCCCGGGAGCAGTACTTC.

This rearrangement joins TRBV20-1 to TRBJ2-1, with D possibly called TRBD1 or TRBD2 (6 bases each). V lost 0 bases and J lost 8, with 23 bases in between. This CDR3 has 17 residues. Germline V CDR1 and CDR2: DFQATT, SNEGSKA (reference sequence). CDR3 amino acids: CSARDLLGGGPRDEQFF. For the CDR3, the DNA is TGCAGTGCTAGAGATCTCTTAGGGGGAGGCCCTAGGGATGAGCAGTTCTTC.

The chain joins TRBV3-1 to TRBJ2-1; maybe TRBD2 (7 bases). Germline CDR1 reads LGHDT; CDR2 reads YNNKEL (reference sequence). The germline V and J ends were trimmed by 2 bases and 6 bases, with 17 bases remaining between them. The CDR3 spans 16 residues. The CDR3: CASSQLGGVRLNEQFF. Written as DNA, the CDR3 is TGTGCCAGCAGCCAATTAGGGGGGGTTCGTCTCAATGAGCAGTTCTTC.

Of note for this clonotype: Just one base apart from a much larger clone, this may be a read error. This is likely a read error, given that the CDR3 carries no conserved phenylalanine or tryptophan at its end. The chain joins TRBV7-9 to TRBJ2-3; the D gene is possibly TRBD1 (6 bases). Germline CDR1 SEHNR, CDR2 FQNEAQ (reference sequence). The V and J ends lost 3 bases and 0 bases respectively, with 13 bases between them. The CDR3 runs to 16 residues. The CDR3 DNA reads TGTGCCAGCAGCTTTTACCAGGGGCCAAGCACAGATACGCAGTATCTT. It specifies CASSFYQGPSTDTQYL.

This clonotype was counted only a few times. The V gene is TRBV6-5, the J gene TRBJ2-1; 10 bases agree with TRBD2. Germline values: CDR1 MNHEY, CDR2 SVGAGI. This CDR3 has 15 residues. Germline trimming cut 5 bases from V and 8 bases from J; bases unmatched to any gene: 9. The CDR3 nucleotides read TGTGCCAGCAGTCCGTCTAGCGGGAGTTTGCATGAGCAGTTCTTC. Translation: CASSPSSGSLHEQFF.

The chain couples TRBV20-1 to TRBJ2-7, with 8 bases that match TRBD2. CDR1 and CDR2 (germline): DFQATT, SNEGSKA (reference sequence). Trimming removed 1 base from V and 1 base from J; junction bases left unmatched: 9. The CDR3 covers 16 residues. CDR3 sequence reads: CSARVSGLDFSYEQYF. CDR3 bases: TGCAGTGCTAGAGTTTCGGGACTAGATTTTTCCTACGAGCAGTACTTC.

The rearrangement links TRBV11-2 to TRBJ2-7; 7 bases are a match to TRBD1. This CDR3 region has 15 residues. Trimming removed 4 bases from V and 4 bases from J; junction bases left unmatched: 10. From germline, CDR1 is SGHAT and CDR2 FQNNGV. CDR3 nucleotides: TGTGCCAGCAGCTCAGTGACAGGGAACTCTTACGAGCAGTACTTC. Protein sequence: CASSSVTGNSYEQYF.